Included here is one TCR beta chain sequence, with context. The antigen is undetermined. These data come from a study of T cell responses to AZD1222 COVID-19 vaccine. Study-level points and caveats: Among those given AZD1222, only 5 to 7 were seropositive at baseline.

Trimming pared 5 bases from V and 5 bases from J, leaving 17 bases between. From germline, CDR1 is SNHLY and CDR2 FYNNEI. There are 15 residues in the CDR3. Sequencing used immunoSEQ multiplex PCR; TCRdb keeps in-frame clones, though not all of them. The sample has over 140,000 clones. The source material was peripheral blood. This receptor was obtained from an adult in good health. The V call is TRBV2, the J call TRBJ2-3, with D unclear. CDR3 DNA: TGTGCCAGCAGTAGAAGACCGCGGTTCCAAGATACGCAGTATTTT. Translated: CASSRRPRFQDTQYF.